This TCR beta chain was recorded in a study of cytomegalovirus exposure and HLA in healthy donors (dated by TCRdb to about 2017). In terms of the full investigation: According to an earlier analysis of a few hundred of the donors, about 180 million T cells yielded 90 million to 130 million unique TCR beta sequences and 250 to 350 Gb of sequence data. A separate validation cohort of approximately 120 different subjects was used in addition to the approximately 700-subject first cohort. Of the 350 to 450 genotyped donors, approximately 80% were placed in the genetic ancestry cluster associated with self-reported Caucasian donors. Roughly five DR-DQ haplotypes were handled as single units for association and clustering because linkage in the cohort was strong. Rather than using new phenotypic data, the later analysis identified candidate immune exposures from TCR beta sequences and from how often those sequences occurred across donors. Roughly 300 gigabases of sequencing data and tens of millions of unique TCR sequences made up an early release that covered approximately 700 HLA-typed donors. In a later analysis, previously published TCR beta repertoires from more than 500 donors were re-analyzed and high-resolution HLA genotyping was added so that TCR occurrence patterns could be studied. The number of donors typed differed by locus, with roughly 629-640 for A, B, C, DRB1 and DQB1, more than 500 for DQA1, about 610 for DPA1, and around 460 for DPB1. To predict cytomegalovirus infection status, the study combined high-throughput TCR immunosequencing, statistical association of individual TCRs with disease status, and machine learning. An earlier analysis of fewer than 700 of the donors applied high-throughput TCR beta sequencing to assess whether each TCR beta V gene segment acted as functional or pseudogenic. Among some 410 genotyped donors of the cohort, an average of roughly 230,000 unique TCR beta nucleotide sequences was sequenced per donor, of which approximately 18% were non-productive. HLA typing included class I and class II loci at four-digit resolution. Every repertoire in the discovery cohort had been generated on one and the same sequencing platform. Using immunosequencing, the study profiled T cell repertoires from about 610 subjects and related those repertoires to cytomegalovirus serostatus. A later genetic analysis took genome-wide SNP genotypes for about 65% of the 666 donors and used that subset as a discovery cohort. Donor age, sex, ethnicity and CMV serostatus were compiled together with the repertoire data. The aim of the study was to test whether cataloging public T cell receptors could identify signatures of past pathogen exposure. Beyond this particular receptor, the publication reports: At a false discovery rate of 0.05, a later analysis linked fewer than 20,000 TCR beta sequences to specific HLA alleles. In a later analysis, the rate of TCR association differed among HLA loci, with DRB1 alleles having the most associated TCRs and HLA-C alleles having the fewest. A total of 150 or so TCR beta chains were listed by the study as associated with cytomegalovirus. An earlier analysis of approximately 500 of the donors showed that most TCR beta V segments appeared in productive rearrangements either about 90% or about 30% of the time, which broadly matched IMGT annotations. A later genetic analysis associated a missense DCLRE1C variant with V-gene and J-gene trimming of TCR beta chains, and an independent cohort replicated the association. A cluster of highly shared sequence variants was judged likely to be a technical artifact of the sequencing pipeline. In vitro tests confirmed that a few of the cytomegalovirus-associated TCR beta chains recognize cytomegalovirus antigens. The 87-base-pair reads could not distinguish some IMGT-functional V segments, including TRBV6-2 and TRBV6-3, so those segments were excluded. HLA typing was unavailable for some donors at each locus, so association tests used only the typed subset. Compared with the roughly 670-donor mean, donors in an Asian-associated ancestry cluster had fewer N-insertions in productive TCRs, according to a later genetic analysis. Several of the top co-occurrence clusters appeared to be linked to parvovirus B19, influenza, CMV and Epstein-Barr virus, according to a later analysis. A further reported finding was that TCR beta sequences accurately predicted the HLA-A and HLA-B alleles for most subjects in the first cohort. In a later analysis, HLA-associated TCR beta chains showed more clonal expansion and lower generation probabilities than non-associated chains that were equally common. This cohort had only TCR beta chains sequenced, and the lack of alpha or paired-chain data limited which features could be detected. The authors suggested that the approach could potentially be generalized to other disease states and immunological phenotypes. When HLA alleles, especially DR and DQ, strongly co-occurred, TCR associations were difficult to assign to individual alleles. Immune exposure information for the cohort was limited to CMV serostatus. The classifier was reported to diagnose cytomegalovirus status with high specificity and sensitivity in both the original and validation cohorts. Across donors, most TCR sequences were observed very rarely, whereas some public TCRs were present in many individuals. Most CMV-associated TCR beta chains appeared to be HLA-restricted in a later analysis, and the HLA associations seemed to be driven largely by CMV exposure. Because counts were too low, roughly 17 rarely observed V segments, including chromosome 9 orphons, were left out of the earlier analysis of about 500 of the donors. Linkage disequilibrium might explain the correlated functional status among segregating V segments, but an unknown experimental factor could not be excluded. Sequencing depth was assumed to be roughly uniform across donors in the presence/absence analyses, though that assumption may not hold.

The cohort was made up of roughly 670 healthy bone marrow donors. Cohort members were all nominally healthy when sampled, although unrecorded immune exposures were likely present. The donor tested CMV seronegative, placing the donor among the 352 seronegative members of the cohort. Every donor gave a peripheral blood sample, and the peripheral blood mononuclear cells from that sample were used for TCR beta sequencing. Genomic DNA extraction from the blood cell samples was performed with the Qiagen DNeasy Blood Extraction Kit. Libraries were prepared through the immunoSEQ multiplex PCR assay. A mixture of 60 forward primers for TCR Vbeta segments and 13 reverse primers for TCR Jbeta segments was used in the multiplex PCR. The CDR3 region of rearranged TCR beta genes was amplified from genomic DNA with a multiplex PCR assay. The Illumina HiSeq System was used to sequence the amplified TCR beta libraries as 87-base-pair reads. As for the authors' bioinformatics: Across the roughly 640 repertoires, a later analysis counted 78 million or so unique TCR beta chains, around 10 million of which were shared by at least two donors. Raw reads were error-corrected and collapsed into unique sequences by a nearest-neighbor algorithm in which closely related sequences were merged to remove PCR and sequencing errors. V, D and J gene segments were assigned by aligning CDR3 sequences to IMGT reference sequences. For a sequence to be retained, at least a six-nucleotide match to both a V gene segment and a J gene segment was required. Rearrangements were classified as productive when the CDR3 lacked stop codons and remained in frame with V and J, and all other rearrangements were classified as non-productive. Following IMGT convention, CDR3 was defined as the stretch from the second conserved V-encoded cysteine to the conserved J-encoded phenylalanine. The earlier analysis of 587 of the donors excluded sequences that lacked an unambiguous match to a single V gene segment. An earlier analysis of several hundred of the donors called V segments functional above 56.7% productive rearrangements and segregating when the between-donor standard deviation exceeded 5%. A statistical classification framework was built for diagnosing cytomegalovirus status from the catalog of TCR beta chain sequences. In a later analysis, TCR nucleotide sequences were compared against IMGT/GENE-DB human TR gene sequences so that V and J genes could be assigned. A later analysis assigned CDR3 sequences and most-parsimonious VDJ recombination scenarios with the TCRdist pipeline. In a later analysis, each TCR beta chain was defined by its CDR3 amino acid sequence together with its V-gene family, and reads lacking a unique V-gene family were excluded. A later analysis removed roughly 590 highly shared, low-generation-probability nucleotide sequences to deal with suspected cross-contamination and a sequencing artifact. For each public chain, a later analysis derived a clonal expansion index from normalized ranks of inferred template counts within each repertoire. In a later analysis, generation probabilities were computed with a VDJ recombination model fitted to out-of-frame rearrangements, and the resulting probabilities were checked against IGoR. Hypergeometric tests were used in a later analysis to score TCR-TCR, TCR-HLA and TCR-CMV co-occurrence, with a repertoire-size bias correction applied to the TCR pairs. In a later analysis, false discovery rates were estimated by permuting HLA or CMV assignments 20 times. In a later analysis, co-occurring TCRs were grouped using DBSCAN, with TCRdist sequence similarity added in when clustering inside HLA-allele-positive subsets. For co-occurrence clustering, repertoires with fewer than 30,000 or more than 120,000 public chains were excluded, along with 5 or 6 repertoires with anomalous nucleotide sharing. TCRdb holds this immuneACCESS table with in-frame rearrangements only. Some clones are missing; in checked studies, unresolved V genes explain under half, and the rest has no known cause. V and J calls and clone size are copied from that table; D and trimming were computed from the DNA. The sample includes hundreds of thousands of clones, with roughly two thirds observed a single time. Jointly, the top ten make up around 2% of the sample.

Spanning cysteine to phenylalanine, the CDR3 consists of 15 amino acids. The only DNA kept is the CDR3, 45 bases in frame from the first base. The germline V gene gives CDR1 as SGHDT and CDR2 as YYEEEE. V is clipped by 2 bases and J by 0 bases, and the sequence between their germline boundaries is 9 bases long. With regard to this clone: Its target antigen remains unknown. Per-nucleotide qualities are absent, and no much larger clonotype sits a single base away.

The source of this sequence is a female donor in good health and CMV-seronegative. The receptor chain draws on TRBV5-6 and TRBJ2-4; the D gene assignment is ambiguous. Sample: PBMCs. At the DNA level, the sequence is TGTGCCAGCAGCTTTCCCCAGGTAGCCAAAAACATTCAGTACTTC. It is translated as CASSFPQVAKNIQYF.